This entry describes one T cell receptor beta chain. Authors' methods: For nucleated cells, counts were estimated from reference gene primer amplification. The repertoire was sequenced with immunoSEQ multiplex PCR; TCRdb's copy has only in-frame clones and lacks some. The DNA was the basis for D and trimming; V, J and clone size are from that table. The sample records 60,000 or so clones, approximately 90% being singletons. The source of the sample is a study of blood T cell repertoires in COVID-19. Study as a whole: Acute and convalescent COVID-19 samples came from the United States, Italy and Spain. In each case, the material was cDNA or gDNA derived from T cells, B-cell-depleted T cells, or PBMCs.

The length of the CDR3 is 14 residues. Germline loops: CDR1 SGDLS, CDR2 YYNGEE. Deletions cut 0 bases from V and 1 base from J, with 5 bases between. Source material: peripheral blood. The gene calls are TRBV9 and TRBJ1-3, with D unclear. The clonotype was recovered from a man between 60 and 70 years old with acute or convalescent COVID-19. The CDR3 here is CASSVDGSGNTIYF. CDR3 nucleotides: TGTGCCAGCAGCGTAGACGGGTCTGGAAACACCATATATTTT.